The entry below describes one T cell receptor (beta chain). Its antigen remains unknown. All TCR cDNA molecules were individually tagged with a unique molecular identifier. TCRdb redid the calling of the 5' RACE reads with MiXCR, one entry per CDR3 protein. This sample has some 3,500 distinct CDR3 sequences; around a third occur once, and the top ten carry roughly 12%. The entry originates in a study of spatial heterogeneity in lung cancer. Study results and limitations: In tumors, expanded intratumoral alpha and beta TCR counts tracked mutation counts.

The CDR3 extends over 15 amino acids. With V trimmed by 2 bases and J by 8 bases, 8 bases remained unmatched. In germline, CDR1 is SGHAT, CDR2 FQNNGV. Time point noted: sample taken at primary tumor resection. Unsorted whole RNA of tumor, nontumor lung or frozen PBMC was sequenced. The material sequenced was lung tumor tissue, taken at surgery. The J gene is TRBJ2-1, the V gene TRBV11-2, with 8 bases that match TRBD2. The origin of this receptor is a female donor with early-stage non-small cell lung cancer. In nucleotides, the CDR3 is TGTGCCAGCAGCTTATTCAGCGGGAGATTCGATGAGCAGTTCTTC. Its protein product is CASSLFSGRFDEQFF.